This T cell receptor (beta chain) appears in the sequencing data of a study of T cells in localized non-small cell lung cancer. Note on this clone: Antigen unknown. Other nucleotide sequences in the sample specify the same CDR3.

Only in-frame clones appear in the TCRdb table, and some are missing; sequencing was by immunoSEQ multiplex PCR. The data contain about 26,000 clones, around nine tenths of them seen just once; the ten biggest clones take up more than 13%. Study-wide results and limits: A raised T cell density in blood coincided with lengthier overall survival. Highest T cell clonality was seen in uninvolved adjacent lung, surpassing that measured in tumor. When the top 100 tumor clones were examined, a median around 61 of them also appeared in the adjacent lung, which was paired and uninvolved. Sequencing involved a lone tumor region, leaving heterogeneity possible.

The germline V gene encodes CDR1 MNHEY and CDR2 SMNVEV (reference sequence). The CDR3 is made up of 14 amino acids. Trimming took off 4 bases at V and 5 bases at J, with 11 bases between the two ends. The gene calls are TRBV27 and TRBJ1-4, with D possibly being TRBD1 (6 bases). The sample consisted of peripheral blood, taken before any cancer treatment. The source of this sequence is an older female donor with stage II squamous cell lung carcinoma. CDR3 coding DNA: TGTGCCAGCAGTTCCGGACAGATGAATGAAAAACTGTTTTTT. It yields the protein CASSSGQMNEKLFF.